This T cell receptor (beta chain) is from a study of T-cell reconstitution after alpha-beta-depleted transplantation in children. This clonotype has a handful of counts. The junction had 7 bases not matched to a gene; V was cut back by 3 bases and J by 2 bases. Per the germline V gene, CDR1 is LGHNA and CDR2 is YNFKEQ. The CDR3 consists of 18 residues. Preparing the TCRbeta library involved the use of unique molecular identifiers. MiXCR, run by TCRdb on the PCR reads, gives a single entry per CDR3 protein. The table includes hundreds of thousands of distinct CDR3 sequences, about an eighth detected once.

This TCR was recovered from a male patient between 10 and 17 years old who had a stem cell transplant for acute myeloid leukemia, so the T cells may come from the graft donor. Here the sequenced sample was PBMCs, mostly from graft donor cells, taken 360 days after TCRalphabeta/CD19-depleted stem cell transplant. The genes are TRBV4-2 and TRBJ2-2, with 12 bases that match TRBD2. CDR3 amino acids: CASSQFASGRANTGELFF. The CDR3 nucleotides are TGTGCCAGCAGCCAGTTTGCTAGCGGGAGGGCCAACACCGGGGAGCTGTTTTTT.